The rows below give T cell receptor beta chains drawn from one sample of a study of T cell changes during pregnancy in multiple sclerosis. Using immunoSEQ multiplex PCR, the repertoire was profiled, and TCRdb retains in-frame clones only, with some absent. The sample lists around 80,000 clones, about 95% occurring once. Sequenced material: peripheral blood, taken in the second trimester of pregnancy. The source is a female donor with multiple sclerosis, enrolled in a pregnancy study. The CDR3 runs from the conserved cysteine through the conserved F or W. The order of the fields is CDR3 protein, CDR3 DNA, clone size, J gene, D gene, V gene. The D gene is left open where the match is weak. Not all rows give a size; the values are once, few, many and, for expanded clones, a class.

cdr3_aa: CASSVRQGASGELFF
cdr3_nt: TGTGCCAGCAGCGTAAGACAGGGGGCCTCCGGGGAGCTGTTTTTT
clone_size: NA
j_call: TRBJ2-2
d_call: TRBD1
v_call: TRBV7-2

cdr3_aa: CASSPHNTRVEDGYTF
cdr3_nt: TGTGCCAGCAGTCCACATAATACTAGGGTAGAAGATGGCTACACCTTC
clone_size: NA
j_call: TRBJ1-2
d_call: NA
v_call: TRBV28

cdr3_aa: CASSPAGTGYTEAFF
cdr3_nt: TGCGCCAGCAGCCCAGCCGGGACAGGATACACTGAAGCTTTCTTT
clone_size: many
j_call: TRBJ1-1
d_call: TRBD1
v_call: TRBV4-1

cdr3_aa: CASSTRQGINTEAFF
cdr3_nt: TGTGCCAGCAGCACTCGACAGGGAATAAACACTGAAGCTTTCTTT
clone_size: NA
j_call: TRBJ1-1
d_call: TRBD1
v_call: TRBV7-9

cdr3_aa: CASSFARGDRLGSYGYTF
cdr3_nt: TGTGCCAGCAGCTTCGCCCGGGGGGACAGGCTGGGGAGCTATGGCTACACCTTC
clone_size: NA
j_call: TRBJ1-2
d_call: TRBD1
v_call: TRBV7-2

cdr3_aa: CASSLTVELRDTQYF
cdr3_nt: TGTGCCAGCAGCTTGACGGTCGAGTTACGGGATACGCAGTATTTT
clone_size: NA
j_call: TRBJ2-3
d_call: NA
v_call: TRBV5-6

cdr3_aa: CAWSVSGRAENYNEQFF
cdr3_nt: TGTGCCTGGAGTGTATCTGGGCGGGCGGAGAATTACAATGAGCAGTTCTTC
clone_size: NA
j_call: TRBJ2-1
d_call: NA
v_call: TRBV30

cdr3_aa: CASSQSTGGRRPEQYF
cdr3_nt: TGCGCCAGCAGTCAATCGACTGGCGGGAGGAGGCCCGAGCAGTACTTC
clone_size: NA
j_call: TRBJ2-7
d_call: TRBD2
v_call: TRBV23-1

cdr3_aa: CASSSLGGTEAFF
cdr3_nt: TGTGCCAGCAGCTCCTTAGGGGGAACTGAAGCTTTCTTT
clone_size: few
j_call: TRBJ1-1
d_call: NA
v_call: TRBV5-4

cdr3_aa: CASSAGTSGTDTQYF
cdr3_nt: TGCGCCAGCAGTGCAGGGACTAGCGGAACAGATACGCAGTATTTT
clone_size: once
j_call: TRBJ2-3
d_call: TRBD2
v_call: TRBV4-1

cdr3_aa: CASSLLGLAGEWLGANVLTF
cdr3_nt: TGTGCCAGCAGTTTACTGGGACTAGCGGGAGAATGGCTTGGGGCCAACGTCCTGACTTTC
clone_size: NA
j_call: TRBJ2-6
d_call: TRBD2
v_call: TRBV28

cdr3_aa: CASSQRTGNQPQHF
cdr3_nt: TGTGCCAGCAGCCAAAGGACAGGCAATCAGCCCCAGCATTTT
clone_size: NA
j_call: TRBJ1-5
d_call: NA
v_call: TRBV7-2

cdr3_aa: CASSLAGRTEAFF
cdr3_nt: TGTGCCAGCAGCTTGGCAGGGCGGACTGAAGCTTTCTTT
clone_size: NA
j_call: TRBJ1-1
d_call: NA
v_call: TRBV13

cdr3_aa: CASSQVWTGGPQETQYF
cdr3_nt: TGCGCCAGCAGCCAAGTATGGACAGGGGGGCCACAAGAGACCCAGTACTTC
clone_size: NA
j_call: TRBJ2-5
d_call: TRBD1
v_call: TRBV4-3

cdr3_aa: CASTTGTESYNEQFF
cdr3_nt: TGTGCCAGCACAACCGGGACAGAAAGCTACAATGAGCAGTTCTTC
clone_size: NA
j_call: TRBJ2-1
d_call: TRBD1
v_call: TRBV2

cdr3_aa: CASSVGLAGGSNTDTQYF
cdr3_nt: TGTGCCAGCAGTGTCGGACTAGCGGGAGGCAGTAACACAGATACGCAGTATTTT
clone_size: NA
j_call: TRBJ2-3
d_call: TRBD2
v_call: TRBV27

cdr3_aa: CASSPTGTANYGYTF
cdr3_nt: TGTGCCAGCAGTCCAACAGGGACCGCTAACTATGGCTACACCTTC
clone_size: NA
j_call: TRBJ1-2
d_call: NA
v_call: TRBV28

cdr3_aa: CASSEYLADGEVETQYF
cdr3_nt: TGTGCCAGCAGTGAGTATTTAGCGGACGGTGAAGTGGAGACCCAGTACTTC
clone_size: few
j_call: TRBJ2-5
d_call: NA
v_call: TRBV6-1

cdr3_aa: CASSSPNSGSWVTGELFF
cdr3_nt: TGTGCCAGCAGCTCCCCAAATAGCGGGAGTTGGGTGACCGGGGAGCTGTTTTTT
clone_size: NA
j_call: TRBJ2-2
d_call: TRBD2
v_call: TRBV7-2

cdr3_aa: CASSGWTGNEQFF
cdr3_nt: TGTGCCAGCAGCGGATGGACAGGCAATGAGCAGTTCTTC
clone_size: once
j_call: TRBJ2-1
d_call: TRBD1
v_call: TRBV7-9

cdr3_aa: CASSVVGVREWIATGELFF
cdr3_nt: TGTGCCAGCAGCGTAGTAGGAGTGCGGGAGTGGATTGCGACCGGGGAGCTGTTTTTT
clone_size: NA
j_call: TRBJ2-2
d_call: TRBD2
v_call: TRBV9

cdr3_aa: CASSGQTRDAFF
cdr3_nt: TGTGCCAGCAGTGGACAGACAAGAGACGCTTTCTTT
clone_size: NA
j_call: TRBJ1-1
d_call: NA
v_call: TRBV6-5

cdr3_aa: CASSVGAGETYEQYF
cdr3_nt: TGTGCCAGCAGCGTAGGGGCGGGAGAAACCTACGAGCAGTACTTC
clone_size: NA
j_call: TRBJ2-7
d_call: TRBD2
v_call: TRBV9

cdr3_aa: CASSRVAGSYEQYF
cdr3_nt: TGTGCCAGCTCACGGGTAGCGGGGTCCTACGAGCAGTACTTC
clone_size: NA
j_call: TRBJ2-7
d_call: TRBD2
v_call: TRBV18

cdr3_aa: CASSSGETQYF
cdr3_nt: TGTGCCAGCAGCTCAGGGGAGACCCAGTACTTC
clone_size: few
j_call: TRBJ2-5
d_call: NA
v_call: TRBV7-9

cdr3_aa: CASSPRPGGAEKLFF
cdr3_nt: TGTGCCAGCAGTCCCCGGCCAGGGGGCGCGGAAAAACTGTTTTTT
clone_size: NA
j_call: TRBJ1-4
d_call: TRBD1
v_call: TRBV27

cdr3_aa: CASSDDDRDHEQYF
cdr3_nt: TGCGCCAGCAGTGACGATGACAGGGATCACGAGCAGTACTTC
clone_size: NA
j_call: TRBJ2-7
d_call: TRBD1
v_call: TRBV25-1

cdr3_aa: CASSYQSMWEQYF
cdr3_nt: TGTGCCAGCAGTTACCAGTCGATGTGGGAGCAGTACTTC
clone_size: NA
j_call: TRBJ2-7
d_call: NA
v_call: TRBV6-5

cdr3_aa: CASRPTGSSSYEQYF
cdr3_nt: TGCGCCAGCAGACCCACGGGGTCGAGCTCCTACGAGCAGTACTTC
clone_size: NA
j_call: TRBJ2-7
d_call: NA
v_call: TRBV5-1

cdr3_aa: CASSGTSGYNEQFF
cdr3_nt: TGTGCCAGCAGCGGGACTAGCGGTTACAATGAGCAGTTCTTC
clone_size: NA
j_call: TRBJ2-1
d_call: TRBD2
v_call: TRBV11-3

cdr3_aa: CASSLGGLAGEYNEQFF
cdr3_nt: TGTGCCAGCAGCTTAGGGGGACTAGCGGGGGAATACAATGAGCAGTTCTTC
clone_size: NA
j_call: TRBJ2-1
d_call: TRBD2
v_call: TRBV7-9

cdr3_aa: CASSGTWTRGEQFF
cdr3_nt: TGTGCCAGCAGCGGTACCTGGACTAGAGGTGAGCAGTTCTTC
clone_size: once
j_call: TRBJ2-1
d_call: TRBD2
v_call: TRBV7-2

cdr3_aa: CASSLRGSGQPQHF
cdr3_nt: TGTGCCAGCAGCCTCAGGGGTAGCGGGCAGCCCCAGCATTTT
clone_size: NA
j_call: TRBJ1-5
d_call: NA
v_call: TRBV27

cdr3_aa: CASSLARGNTEAFF
cdr3_nt: TGCGCCAGCAGCTTGGCCCGGGGGAACACTGAAGCTTTCTTT
clone_size: NA
j_call: TRBJ1-1
d_call: NA
v_call: TRBV5-1

cdr3_aa: CASSTETGMYEQYF
cdr3_nt: TGTGCCAGTAGTACCGAGACAGGGATGTACGAGCAGTACTTC
clone_size: NA
j_call: TRBJ2-7
d_call: TRBD1
v_call: TRBV19

cdr3_aa: CASSLGQGELETQYF
cdr3_nt: TGTGCCAGCAGCCTGGGACAGGGGGAGTTGGAGACCCAGTACTTC
clone_size: NA
j_call: TRBJ2-5
d_call: TRBD1
v_call: TRBV7-8

cdr3_aa: CASSLDLGAGYSSSYEQYF
cdr3_nt: TGTGCCAGCAGCTTAGATCTTGGGGCAGGGTACTCGAGCTCCTACGAGCAGTACTTC
clone_size: NA
j_call: TRBJ2-7
d_call: NA
v_call: TRBV11-2

cdr3_aa: CASSSWAGLENEQFF
cdr3_nt: TGTGCCAGCAGCTCGTGGGCAGGGCTAGAGAATGAGCAGTTCTTC
clone_size: NA
j_call: TRBJ2-1
d_call: NA
v_call: TRBV9

cdr3_aa: CASSDRLAPDTQYF
cdr3_nt: TGTGCCAGTAGTGACCGACTAGCGCCAGATACGCAGTATTTT
clone_size: NA
j_call: TRBJ2-3
d_call: TRBD2
v_call: TRBV19

cdr3_aa: CASSGVAGGNTGELFF
cdr3_nt: TGTGCCAGCAGTGGAGTGGCGGGAGGGAACACCGGGGAGCTGTTTTTT
clone_size: NA
j_call: TRBJ2-2
d_call: TRBD2
v_call: TRBV2

cdr3_aa: CASSKKWVSGSALEQYF
cdr3_nt: TGTGCCAGTAGTAAAAAGTGGGTTAGCGGGAGCGCTCTCGAGCAGTACTTC
clone_size: NA
j_call: TRBJ2-7
d_call: TRBD2
v_call: TRBV19

cdr3_aa: CASSAGQALAAKNIQYF
cdr3_nt: TGTGCCAGCAGCGCGGGGCAGGCCCTAGCAGCCAAAAACATTCAGTACTTC
clone_size: NA
j_call: TRBJ2-4
d_call: NA
v_call: TRBV5-4

cdr3_aa: CAWRKGQLTEAFF
cdr3_nt: TGTGCCTGGAGAAAGGGACAGCTCACTGAAGCTTTCTTT
clone_size: NA
j_call: TRBJ1-1
d_call: TRBD1
v_call: TRBV30

cdr3_aa: CASSSGTGGATEAFF
cdr3_nt: TGTGCCAGCAGTTCCGGGACAGGGGGCGCGACTGAAGCTTTCTTT
clone_size: NA
j_call: TRBJ1-1
d_call: TRBD1
v_call: TRBV27

cdr3_aa: CASRIELAHNEQFF
cdr3_nt: TGTGCCAGCAGGATAGAACTAGCCCACAATGAGCAGTTCTTC
clone_size: NA
j_call: TRBJ2-1
d_call: NA
v_call: TRBV6-5